The TCR beta chain under discussion was sequenced for a study of memory CD4+ T cells and cytomegalovirus serostatus. The overall study: Donors were healthy Belgian adults, several CMV seropositive and about two dozen seronegative.

The sort gate was single viable CD3+CD4+CD8-CD45RO+ cells for memory CD4+ T cells. Donors' CMV status reflects serum IgG against pp150, pp28, p38, p52. Germline-derived CDR1 and CDR2 are SEHNR and FQNEAQ (reference sequence). This CDR3 has 14 amino acids. The V end lost 0 bases, the J end lost 1 base, and 6 bases lay between the germline ends. This clone was seen a few times. TCRdb keeps only in-frame clones here, not all; method: immunoSEQ multiplex PCR. The table lists about 80,000 clones, less than 90% of them singletons. Sequenced material: memory CD4+ T cells from blood. The genes are TRBV7-9 and TRBJ1-1, with D unresolved. This sequence originates from an adult in good health and CMV-seronegative. The CDR3 sequence is CASSLARWNTEAFF. DNA of the CDR3: TGTGCCAGCAGCTTAGCACGATGGAACACTGAAGCTTTCTTT.